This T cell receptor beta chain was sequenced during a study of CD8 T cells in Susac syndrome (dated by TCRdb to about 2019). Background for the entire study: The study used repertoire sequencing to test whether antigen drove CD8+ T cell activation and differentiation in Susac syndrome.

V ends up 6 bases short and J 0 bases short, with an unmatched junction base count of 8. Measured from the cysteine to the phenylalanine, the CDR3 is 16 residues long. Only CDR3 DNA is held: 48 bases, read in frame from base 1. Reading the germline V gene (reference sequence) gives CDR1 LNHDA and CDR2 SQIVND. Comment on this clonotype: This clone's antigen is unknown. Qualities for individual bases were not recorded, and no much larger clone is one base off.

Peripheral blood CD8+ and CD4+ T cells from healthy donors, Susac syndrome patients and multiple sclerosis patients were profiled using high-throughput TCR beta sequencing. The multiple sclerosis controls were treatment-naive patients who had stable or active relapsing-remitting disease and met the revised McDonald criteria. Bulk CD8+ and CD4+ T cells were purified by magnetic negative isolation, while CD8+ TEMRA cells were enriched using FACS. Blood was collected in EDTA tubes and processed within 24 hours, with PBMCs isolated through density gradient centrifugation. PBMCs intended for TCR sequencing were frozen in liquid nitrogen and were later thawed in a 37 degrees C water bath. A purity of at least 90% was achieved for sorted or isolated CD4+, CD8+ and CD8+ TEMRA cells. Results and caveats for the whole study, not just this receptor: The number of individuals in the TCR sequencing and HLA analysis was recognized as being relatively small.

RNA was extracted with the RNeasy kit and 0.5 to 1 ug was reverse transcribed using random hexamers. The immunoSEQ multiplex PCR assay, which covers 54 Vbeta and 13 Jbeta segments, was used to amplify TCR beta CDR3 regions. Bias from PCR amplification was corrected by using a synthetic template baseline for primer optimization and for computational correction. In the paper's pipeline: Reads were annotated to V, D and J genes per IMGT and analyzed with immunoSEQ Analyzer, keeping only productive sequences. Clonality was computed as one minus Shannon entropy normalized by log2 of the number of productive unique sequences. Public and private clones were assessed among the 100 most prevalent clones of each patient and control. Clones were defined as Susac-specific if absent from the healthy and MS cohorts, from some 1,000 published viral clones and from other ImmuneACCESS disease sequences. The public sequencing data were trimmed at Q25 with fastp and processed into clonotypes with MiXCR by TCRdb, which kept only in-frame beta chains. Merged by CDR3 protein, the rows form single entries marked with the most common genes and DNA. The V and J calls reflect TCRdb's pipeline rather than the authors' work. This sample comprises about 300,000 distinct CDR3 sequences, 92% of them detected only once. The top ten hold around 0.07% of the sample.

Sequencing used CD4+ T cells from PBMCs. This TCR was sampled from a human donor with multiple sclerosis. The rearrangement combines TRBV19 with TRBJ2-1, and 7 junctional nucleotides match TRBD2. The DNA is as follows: TGTGCCAGTAGCCACCCAGCGGGGAGCTCCTACAATGAGCAGTTCTTC. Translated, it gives CASSHPAGSSYNEQFF.